Below, 17 T cell receptor beta chains from the same sample are listed, as sequenced in a study of blood T cell repertoires in COVID-19. Only in-frame clones appear in the TCRdb table, and some are missing; sequencing was by immunoSEQ multiplex PCR. The data hold 370,000 or so clones, with about 87% observed a single time. Sequenced sample: PBMCs or T cells enriched from blood (not recorded which). The receptors here all came from a man under 40 who had recovered from COVID-19.

This clone was observed a single time. The chain couples TRBV25-1 to TRBJ2-5; D possibly corresponds to TRBD1 (5 bases). The CDR3 consists of 13 residues. With 8 bases removed from V and 0 bases from J, the gap between germline ends came to 10 bases. Germline V lookup: CDR1 MGHDK, CDR2 SYGVNS. CDR3 in DNA: TGTGCCAGCCTACGGACAAACCAAGAGACCCAGTACTTC. Translated, it gives CASLRTNQETQYF.

This clone showed up just a few times. The chain recombines TRBV7-9 with TRBJ1-1; possibly TRBD1 for D (6 bases). V was pared by 5 bases and J by 0 bases, with 16 bases between. The CDR3 covers 16 residues. Germline lookup yields CDR1 SEHNR and CDR2 FQNEAQ (reference sequence). The CDR3 region has the DNA TGTGCCAGCAGCCTCTCCCCGGACAGAGTGAACACTGAAGCTTTCTTT. This sequence encodes CASSLSPDRVNTEAFF.

V gene TRBV4-3 combines with J gene TRBJ2-2; D not certain. Trimming left V 0 bases short and J 1 base short, with 9 bases between. Germline CDR1 and CDR2: LGHNA and YSLEER. This CDR3 has 16 amino acids. The CDR3: CASSQDLPGNTGELFF. DNA of the CDR3: TGCGCCAGCAGCCAAGATCTGCCAGGGAACACCGGGGAGCTGTTTTTT.

This clone was detected once. The CDR3 loop is CASSSRTGQPQHF. The CDR3 nucleotides read TGTGCCAGCAGCTCTCGGACAGGTCAGCCCCAGCATTTT. The J gene is TRBJ1-5, the V gene TRBV7-2; 7 positions agree with TRBD1. CDR3 length: 13 residues. The germline V gene has CDR1 SGHTA and CDR2 FQGNSA. V lost 4 bases, J lost 6 bases, and 3 bases stayed unmatched.

The J gene is TRBJ1-3, the V gene TRBV30; maybe TRBD1 (6 bases). The CDR3 covers 13 residues. Germline-derived CDR1 and CDR2 are GTSNPN and SVGIG (reference sequence). Trimming pared 8 bases from V and 3 bases from J, leaving 14 bases between. The CDR3 reads CAVSTGFGNTIYF. The CDR3 DNA sequence: TGTGCCGTTTCAACAGGGTTTGGAAACACCATATATTTT.

CDR3 in amino acids: CASSLRGLADNEQFF. The CDR3 coding sequence is TGTGCCAGCAGTTTACGGGGACTAGCGGACAATGAGCAGTTCTTC. The chain combines TRBV6-5 with TRBJ2-1, with 11 bases matching TRBD2. This CDR3 region has 15 residues. The V gene end was trimmed by 4 bases and the J gene end by 5 bases; junction bases not matched to a gene: 4. Germline lookup yields CDR1 MNHEY and CDR2 SVGAGI.

The chain recombines TRBV5-1 with TRBJ1-4; D might be TRBD1 (5 bases). The CDR3 consists of 13 residues. V dropped 4 bases and J dropped 7 bases, with 11 bases sitting between them. CDR1 is SGHRS, CDR2 YFSETQ, per germline. DNA for the CDR3: TGCGCCAGCAGCGAGACAGCAGGTGAAAAACTGTTTTTT. Protein product: CASSETAGEKLFF.

This chain uses TRBV13 with TRBJ2-5; D is undetermined. The CDR3 consists of 11 residues. Per germline, CDR1 PRHDT and CDR2 FYEKMQ (reference sequence). With 5 bases removed from V and 3 bases from J, the gap between germline ends came to 4 bases. CDR3 residues: CASSREETQYF. CDR3 in DNA: TGTGCCAGCAGCCGAGAAGAGACCCAGTACTTC.

This chain links TRBV28 with TRBJ1-5, with TRBD1 identical over 10 bases. V dropped 2 bases and J dropped 6; count of bases not matched to a gene: 4. The CDR3 is 15 residues long. Germline values: CDR1 MDHEN, CDR2 SYDVKM. This chain's CDR3 is CASSLLGTGVQPQHF. The CDR3 nucleotides read TGTGCCAGCAGTTTACTCGGGACAGGGGTTCAGCCCCAGCATTTT. Complete variable domain (other parts from reference TRBV28 and TRBJ1-5): DVKVTQSSRYLVKRTGEKVFLECVQDMDHENMFWYRQDPGLGLRLIYFSYDVKMKEKGDIPEGYSVSREKKERFSLILESASTNQTSMYLCASSLLGTGVQPQHFGDGTRLSIL.

The chain has TRBV7-9 and TRBJ2-5; 8 nucleotides line up with TRBD2. CDR1 and CDR2 from the germline V gene are SEHNR and FQNEAQ (reference sequence). The CDR3 is 16 residues long. V lost 3 bases and J lost 1; bases outside the gene matches: 7. The CDR3 region is CASSFSLAGRQETQYF. In DNA, the CDR3 is TGTGCCAGCAGCTTTTCTCTAGCGGGCCGCCAAGAGACCCAGTACTTC.

This chain connects TRBV9 to TRBJ2-5; TRBD2 matches at 11 bases. CDR1 and CDR2 (germline): SGDLS, YYNGEE. CDR3 length: 15 amino acids. Germline trimming cut 3 bases from V and 2 bases from J; bases unmatched to any gene: 3. The CDR3 loop reads CASSAGLAEQETQYF. CDR3 sequence (DNA): TGTGCCAGCAGCGCGGGACTAGCGGAACAAGAGACCCAGTACTTC.

This chain connects TRBV18 to TRBJ2-7; the D gene is possibly TRBD1 (5 bases). CDR3 size: 14 residues. V lost 4 bases and J 2 bases, leaving 12 bases between the germline ends. Germline CDR1 is KGHSH and CDR2 is LQKENI. The CDR3 region is CASSLKTGTYEQYF. The CDR3 DNA sequence: TGTGCCAGCTCACTGAAAACAGGAACCTACGAGCAGTACTTC.

For this clone: A junction end diverges from the germline sequence, so it may reflect a read error. The chain is built from TRBV3-1 (or the pseudogene TRBV3-2) and TRBJ2-3; 8 bases agree with TRBD1. CDR1 and CDR2 (germline): LGHDT, YNNKEL (reference sequence). The CDR3 loop spans 14 amino acids. CDR3 coding DNA: TGTGCCAGCAGCCAAGATATGGGGACAGGTACGCAGTATTTT. Translation: CASSQDMGTGTQYF.

This clone appeared once. The chain employs TRBV7-3 and TRBJ1-1, with D tentatively TRBD1 (6 bases). Germline V gene sequence: CDR1 SGHTA, CDR2 FQGTGA. This CDR3 is built from 15 residues. V was trimmed by 5 bases and J by 5 bases, leaving 18 bases between them. The CDR3: CASSPAPGAGTEAFF. CDR3 DNA: TGTGCCAGCAGCCCAGCCCCAGGGGCAGGGACTGAAGCTTTCTTT.

This clone was found once. The sample carries other DNA sequences with the same CDR3. For the CDR3, the DNA is TGTGCCAGCAGTTTCGAGGGTCAGCCCCAGCATTTT. It yields the protein CASSFEGQPQHF. The rearrangement links TRBV27 to TRBJ1-5; no clear D gene. The CDR3 consists of 12 residues. Trimming took 3 bases from V and 6 from J, leaving 6 bases between them. Germline CDR1 and CDR2: MNHEY and SMNVEV (reference sequence).

The chain is built from TRBV30 and TRBJ2-5; TRBD1 aligns across 11 bases. V lost 2 bases, J lost 5 bases, and 7 bases stayed unmatched. Germline V CDR1 and CDR2: GTSNPN, SVGIG (reference sequence). CDR3 length equals 15 residues. The CDR3 is CAWSKGQGDSETQYF. The CDR3 DNA follows: TGTGCCTGGAGTAAGGGACAGGGGGATTCGGAGACCCAGTACTTC.

The gene calls are TRBV19 and TRBJ1-1; 9 positions match TRBD1. The CDR3 loop spans 15 amino acids. Germline lookup yields CDR1 LNHDA and CDR2 SQIVND (reference sequence). V lost 2 bases, J lost 3 bases, and 4 bases stayed unmatched. CDR3 amino acids: CASSIPGQGHTEAFF. The CDR3 region has the DNA TGTGCCAGTAGTATACCGGGACAGGGTCACACTGAAGCTTTCTTT.